A selection of T cell receptor beta chains follows, all from one sample in a study of blood T cells in healthy people across ages. TCRdb passed the 5' RACE reads through MiXCR, listing each CDR3 protein once. The sample lists about a million distinct CDR3 sequences, 35% to 45% occurring once. What was sequenced was blood. These receptors were obtained from a man between 18 and 35 years old in good health. CDR3s include the opening cysteine and the closing phenylalanine or tryptophan. Each record gives: clone size, V gene, CDR3 protein. Rows may omit the clone size; those that give it use once, few, many or a size class.

.	TRBV2	CASVATEAFF
few	TRBV7-8	CASSFASGGGDTQYF
few	TRBV20-1	CSASLAAFNYGYTF
few	TRBV27	CASRAGGNGYTF
.	TRBV6-1	CASSEGRAYEQYF
few	TRBV25-1	CASTPGQGYNEQFF
.	TRBV20-1	CSARDQGAPNTEAFF
many	TRBV29-1	CSVEEGTSSYEQYF
.	TRBV7-2	CASSSTRDSFEAFF
few	TRBV20-1	CSAPGSNWETQYF
.	TRBV20-1	CSARDLEGANYGYTF
.	TRBV4-3	CASQRELADTDTQYF
.	TRBV20-1	CSAQMDRALGELFF
.	TRBV20-1	CSAEQGGTEAFF
.	TRBV3-1	CASSHRAGDSTDTQYF
.	TRBV30	CAWSVGAPTEAFF
.	TRBV5-1	CASSLEGTGGDEQYF
.	TRBV2	CAGRAGGSDTQYF
once	TRBV3-1	CASSQGRDGTEAFF
few	TRBV14	CASSQVIAGELFF
.	TRBV7-9	CASSDQGARSSSPLHF
.	TRBV7-9	CASSLVGTGNTGELFF
.	TRBV7-2	CASSLGYDRQAKNIQYF
few	TRBV9	CASSATGLLQPQHF
few	TRBV27	CASTGSDRSSYEQYF
.	TRBV7-2	CASSGADGSNQPQHF
.	TRBV9	CASSVGDTGAISYEQYF
.	TRBV5-6	CASSLGRGGNTQYF
.	TRBV28	CASRPSEDYSNQPQHF
few	TRBV6-5	CASSITGDYNEKLFF
.	TRBV4-2	CASSQDIGLGEQYF
.	TRBV9	CASSERLTQPYNEQFF
.	TRBV7-9	CASSLVSGGRSYEQYF
few	TRBV15	CATSRRLAGRTDTQYF
.	TRBV9	CASSVGERGGLYNEQFF
.	TRBV4-1	CASSQDPGEVAADTDTQYF
.	TRBV20-1	CSARIVASGETQYF
few	TRBV15	CATSRVGHLPGYTF
.	TRBV6-6	CASRLSIGTVSPLHF
.	TRBV20-1	CSARSSRMGINTGELFF
.	TRBV5-1	CASRSNGRGILNEQFF
.	TRBV29-1	CSGGDDSGNTIYF
few	TRBV27	CASSLGRPTYEQYF
.	TRBV7-2	CASSSRTRNTEAFF
few	TRBV4-2	CASSLAGTPSYEQYF
.	TRBV9	CATESGTGNTGELFF
few	TRBV6-6	CASSRREGNQPQHF
.	TRBV27	CASSHRTGASYEQYF
.	TRBV7-9	CASSITGLKGEKLFF
few	TRBV4-3	CASSQGTKAGATTNEQFF
.	TRBV7-6	CASRLEDSSYNSPLHF
.	TRBV7-2	CASSLGPVSNTGELFF
.	TRBV20-1	CSARDYGVNDGYTF
.	TRBV6-7	CASSLIDYTF
.	TRBV25-1	CASTHGGTGGFYGYTF